The 5 T cell receptor beta chains below come from one sample, sequenced in a study of T cell repertoires and HLA-DP antigens. HeLa cells expressing allogeneic DPB1 restimulated the 15-day-expanded CD4+ cells for 24 h. HeLa stimulator cells carried retrovirally transduced HLA-DPA1/DPB1, HLA-DM, invariant chain and CD80. Method: immunoSEQ multiplex PCR; TCRdb's copy keeps in-frame clones and lacks some. The table has about 2,400 clones, approximately 74% seen once. Material: CD137- CD4+ T cells from cultured PBMCs. The receptor source for this set is a man in his sixties in good health and CMV-seronegative.

The J gene is TRBJ1-1, the V gene TRBV7-9; D ambiguous. Germline values: CDR1 SEHNR, CDR2 FQNEAQ (reference sequence). Trimming took 5 bases from V and 4 from J, leaving 11 bases between them. CDR3 length: 13 residues. The CDR3 coding sequence is TGTGCCAGCAGCAAAGAGCTGGGCACTGAAGCTTTCTTT. The encoded protein is CASSKELGTEAFF.

The chain employs TRBV6-4 and TRBJ2-2; TRBD2 agrees at 7 bases. Germline V gene lookup returns CDR1 MRHNA and CDR2 SNTAGT. The CDR3 runs 14 residues. V lost 11 bases and J lost 3; bases outside the gene matches: 9. The chain's CDR3 is CAARREPDTGELFF. As DNA, the CDR3 is TGTGCCGCCCGGCGGGAGCCAGACACCGGGGAGCTGTTTTTT.

The chain links TRBV7-9 to TRBJ1-2; perhaps TRBD1 as D (6 bases). Looked up from germline, CDR1 is SEHNR and CDR2 is FQNEAQ (reference sequence). There are 12 residues in the CDR3. The germline V and J ends were trimmed by 3 bases and 6 bases, with 8 bases remaining between them. The CDR3 protein is CASSLSGDGYTF. The CDR3, as DNA: TGTGCCAGCAGCTTGTCAGGGGATGGCTACACCTTC.

This clone occurred a few times. The chain combines TRBV9 with TRBJ1-2; 8 bases line up with TRBD1. V shed 2 bases and J 3 bases; nucleotides not matched to a gene: 6. The germline gives CDR1 SGDLS, CDR2 YYNGEE. The CDR3 extends over 15 amino acids. This CDR3 reads CASSVWGTGDYGYTF. The CDR3 DNA is TGTGCCAGCAGCGTCTGGGGGACAGGAGACTATGGCTACACCTTC.

The V gene is TRBV5-1, the J gene TRBJ2-1; D gene uncertain. CDR1 and CDR2 (germline): SGHRS, YFSETQ. The CDR3 sequence is 15 residues long. V lost 2 bases and J 3 bases, leaving 12 bases between the germline ends. CDR3 protein: CASSLLLADYNEQFF. The CDR3 nucleotides are TGCGCCAGCAGCTTACTTCTGGCGGACTACAATGAGCAGTTCTTC.